The 28 T cell receptor beta chains below were found in one sample sequenced in a study of OX40 agonist ivuxolimab in advanced cancers. Sequencing used immunoSEQ multiplex PCR; TCRdb keeps in-frame clones, though not all of them. Among around 15,000 clones listed, 77% were seen once. The specimen was CD4+ or CD8+ T cells sorted from blood, collected in a trial of the OX40 agonist ivuxolimab. These receptors were collected from an adult with an advanced solid tumor such as melanoma, head and neck, liver or kidney cancer.

V gene TRBV9 combines with J gene TRBJ2-5; 7 bases map to TRBD1. The CDR3 extends over 16 amino acids. Germline lookup yields CDR1 SGDLS and CDR2 YYNGEE. V lost 5 bases, J lost 5 bases, and 15 bases stayed unmatched. The CDR3 sequence: CASSGDAGTEGETQYF. The CDR3, as DNA: TGTGCCAGCAGTGGAGACGCCGGGACAGAAGGCGAGACCCAGTACTTC.

The V gene is TRBV2, the J gene TRBJ2-7; 8 nucleotides line up with TRBD1. The CDR3 loop spans 18 amino acids. CDR1 is SNHLY, CDR2 FYNNEI, per germline. V lost 4 bases and J lost 4; bases outside the gene matches: 18. Here the CDR3 DNA reads TGTGCCAGCAGTGCCGCAAACGCTGCAGGGGGCCTTCTGTACGAGCAGTACTTC. It translates to CASSAANAAGGLLYEQYF.

The chain joins TRBV5-4 to TRBJ2-7; D unclear. This CDR3 is built from 15 residues. The germline V gene encodes CDR1 SGHNT and CDR2 YYREEE (reference sequence). Trimming pared 4 bases from V and 7 bases from J, leaving 21 bases between. The CDR3 region has the DNA TGTGCCAGCAGCCTTGGGCGAGGTGGCGCGAGGGAGCAGTACTTC. Translated: CASSLGRGGAREQYF.

V gene TRBV27 combines with J gene TRBJ1-5, with a possible D match to TRBD1 (6 bases). The CDR3 consists of 15 residues. Between the trimmed V and J ends, which lost 4 bases and 2 bases, there was a span of 12 bases. Germline lookup yields CDR1 MNHEY and CDR2 SMNVEV (reference sequence). The CDR3 sequence is CASSWGGAGNQPQHF. CDR3 in DNA: TGTGCCAGCAGTTGGGGGGGGGCTGGCAATCAGCCCCAGCATTTT.

The V gene is TRBV30, the J gene TRBJ2-2; 7 bases match TRBD1. This CDR3 region has 13 residues. The V gene end was trimmed by 1 base and the J gene end by 6 bases; junction bases not matched to a gene: 2. Germline values: CDR1 GTSNPN, CDR2 SVGIG (reference sequence). The CDR3 here is CAWSATGSGELFF. The CDR3 DNA reads TGTGCCTGGAGTGCGACAGGGTCCGGGGAGCTGTTTTTT.

The chain recombines TRBV5-1 with TRBJ1-2, with TRBD1 identical over 9 bases. CDR1 SGHRS and CDR2 YFSETQ come from the germline V gene. The CDR3 spans 13 residues. Germline trimming cut 1 base from V and 9 bases from J; bases unmatched to any gene: 4. CDR3 residues: CASSLLGQGSYTF. The CDR3, as DNA: TGCGCCAGCAGCTTGTTAGGACAGGGGAGCTACACCTTC.

The CDR3 region has the DNA TGCGCCAGCAGCCAAGTTTGGGGGCAGGCTGGCTACACCTTC. Its translation is CASSQVWGQAGYTF. The V and J genes are TRBV4-1 and TRBJ1-2, with a possible D match to TRBD1 (6 bases). Germline loops: CDR1 MGHRA, CDR2 YSYEKL. The V end was cut by 1 base, the J end by 7 bases, with 13 bases between. This CDR3 is 14 amino acids long.

This clone has only a few counts. V usage is TRBV7-9 and J usage is TRBJ2-2, with 7 bases aligning to TRBD2. Germline loops: CDR1 SEHNR, CDR2 FQNEAQ (reference sequence). The ends lost 5 bases at V and 0 bases at J; junction bases unmatched: 15. The CDR3 totals 19 residues. This chain's CDR3 is CASSPRLSGASPNTGELFF. In DNA, the CDR3 is TGTGCCAGCAGCCCCCGACTGAGCGGGGCCTCCCCGAACACCGGGGAGCTGTTTTTT.

This chain links TRBV9 with TRBJ2-3; maybe TRBD2 (5 bases). The germline gives CDR1 SGDLS, CDR2 YYNGEE. Trimming left V 3 bases short and J 2 bases short, with 16 bases between. The CDR3 runs to 16 residues. The CDR3 reads CASSDPFSGSTDTQYF. DNA of the CDR3: TGTGCCAGCAGCGATCCTTTTTCGGGATCCACAGATACGCAGTATTTT.

The chain joins TRBV6-6 to TRBJ2-5; 12 bases are shared with TRBD1. The trim removed 4 bases at V and 5 bases at J, leaving 8 bases unmatched. CDR1 MNHNY and CDR2 SVGAGI come from the germline V gene (reference sequence). CDR3 length equals 16 residues. CDR3 loop: CASSSTGTGGRETQYF. In DNA form, the CDR3 reads TGTGCCAGCAGTTCCACCGGGACAGGGGGCAGGGAGACCCAGTACTTC.

This clone was counted once. The chain has TRBV7-8 and TRBJ2-2, with D perhaps being TRBD1 or TRBD2 (5 bases each). In germline, CDR1 is SGHVS, CDR2 FQNEAQ. The CDR3 runs to 16 residues. Trimming took 1 base from V and 5 from J, leaving 14 bases between them. CDR3: CASSLGMGVATGELFF. CDR3 in DNA: TGTGCCAGCAGCTTAGGCATGGGGGTGGCGACCGGGGAGCTGTTTTTT.

This clone was observed a handful of times. The chain recombines TRBV6-5 with TRBJ1-1; D unresolved. The V end was cut by 1 base, the J end by 6 bases, with 12 bases between. The CDR3 length is 14 residues. CDR1 and CDR2 (germline): MNHEY, SVGAGI. CDR3 sequence reads: CASSYLGSPPEAFF. The CDR3 DNA follows: TGTGCCAGCAGTTACTTAGGGAGCCCCCCTGAAGCTTTCTTT.

This clone appeared once. The rearrangement uses TRBV6-6 and TRBJ1-1; 7 bases are a match to TRBD1. Germline-derived CDR1 and CDR2 are MNHNY and SVGAGI (reference sequence). CDR3 size: 15 residues. The V and J ends lost 0 bases and 0 bases, in that order; junction bases with no gene match: 1. The CDR3 region has the DNA TGTGCCAGCAGTTACTCGACAGGGATGAACACTGAAGCTTTCTTT. It translates to CASSYSTGMNTEAFF.

The rearrangement links TRBV5-1 to TRBJ1-1; 7 bases fit TRBD1. V shed 5 bases and J 4 bases; nucleotides not matched to a gene: 8. The CDR3 loop spans 14 amino acids. In germline, CDR1 is SGHRS, CDR2 YFSETQ. CDR3 region: CASRTRDSVTEAFF. DNA of the CDR3: TGCGCCAGCAGGACTCGGGACAGCGTCACTGAAGCTTTCTTT.

V and J are TRBV28 and TRBJ1-3; D remains ambiguous. The CDR3 length is 16 residues. In germline, CDR1 is MDHEN, CDR2 SYDVKM. V was cut by 6 bases and J by 0 bases, with 15 bases left in between. CDR3 loop: CASREFRDYSGNTIYF. In DNA form, the CDR3 reads TGTGCCAGCAGAGAGTTCCGGGATTACTCTGGAAACACCATATATTTT.

This clone was recorded once. The chain recombines TRBV6-1 with TRBJ2-1; a weak D match, TRBD1 (7 bases). Between the trimmed V and J ends, which lost 8 bases and 4 bases, there was a span of 12 bases. Germline V gene sequence: CDR1 MNHNS, CDR2 SASEGT. The CDR3 spans 13 residues. CDR3 coding DNA: TGTGCCAGCGGGAGGACAGGATACAATGAGCAGTTCTTC. As protein: CASGRTGYNEQFF.

This clone was recorded only once. The chain has TRBV29-1 and TRBJ2-5; D ambiguous. There are 12 residues in the CDR3. Trimming stripped 2 bases from V and 4 bases from J, with 8 bases between. Germline loops: CDR1 SQVTM, CDR2 ANQGSEA. The CDR3 loop reads CSVESVGETQYF. The DNA for the CDR3 is TGCAGCGTTGAATCCGTAGGAGAGACCCAGTACTTC. Full variable domain (missing parts from reference TRBV29-1 and TRBJ2-5): SAVISQKPSRDICQRGTSLTIQCQVDSQVTMMFWYRQQPGQSLTLIATANQGSEATYESGFVIDKFPISRPNLTFSTLTVSNMSPEDSSIYLCSVESVGETQYFGPGTRLLVL.

This sequence joins TRBV11-3 and TRBJ2-2; D is possibly TRBD2 (5 bases). The CDR3 runs to 13 residues. The V end lost 10 bases, the J end lost 5 bases, and 14 bases lay between the germline ends. Germline V gene lookup returns CDR1 SGHNT and CDR2 YENEEA. The CDR3: CATSPGGTGELFF. For the CDR3, the DNA is TGTGCCACTTCCCCGGGCGGGACCGGGGAGCTGTTTTTT.

The chain employs TRBV19 and TRBJ2-1; D possibly corresponds to TRBD2 (6 bases). Germline values: CDR1 LNHDA, CDR2 SQIVND (reference sequence). Trimming removed 5 bases from V and 9 bases from J, with 26 bases in between. The length of the CDR3 is 17 residues. The CDR3 nucleotides are TGTGCCAGTAGTCCCCGATGGGACTCCCGTTATCGAGGTGAGCAGTTCTTC. It yields the protein CASSPRWDSRYRGEQFF.

J is TRBJ2-6 and V is TRBV30; D is unresolved. V gave up 4 bases and J gave up 0 bases, with 10 bases separating them. This CDR3 is 15 amino acids long. Germline V gene lookup returns CDR1 GTSNPN and CDR2 SVGIG (reference sequence). The CDR3 sequence is CAWNREISGANVLTF. CDR3 coding DNA: TGTGCCTGGAATAGGGAAATCTCTGGGGCCAACGTCCTGACTTTC. Supplemented by reference TRBV30 and TRBJ2-6, the full variable domain reads SQTIHQWPATLVQPVGSPLSLECTVEGTSNPNLYWYRQAAGRGLQLLFYSVGIGQISSEVPQNLSASRPQDRQFILSSKKLLLSDSGFYLCAWNREISGANVLTFGAGSRLTVL.

The chain links TRBV4-1 to TRBJ2-4; TRBD2 matches at 7 bases. The CDR3 runs to 16 residues. Germline V CDR1 and CDR2: MGHRA, YSYEKL. Unmatched junction bases numbered 4, after V lost 1 base and J lost 1 base. CDR3 protein: CASSQADSGAKNIQYF. Here the CDR3 DNA reads TGCGCCAGCAGCCAAGCCGATAGCGGGGCCAAAAACATTCAGTACTTC.

The rearrangement links TRBV7-2 to TRBJ2-7; D unresolved. V was clipped by 4 bases and J by 0 bases, with 19 bases between them. Per the germline V gene, CDR1 is SGHTA and CDR2 is FQGNSA. This CDR3 has 17 residues. CDR3: CASSSTLDENGSYEQYF. In DNA, the CDR3 is TGTGCCAGCAGCTCGACGTTAGACGAAAACGGCTCCTACGAGCAGTACTTC.

The V gene is TRBV10-1, the J gene TRBJ1-2; TRBD1 matches at 12 bases. Germline CDR1 reads WNHNN; CDR2 reads SYGVQD (reference sequence). V gave up 3 bases and J gave up 7 bases; unmatched junction bases: 3. The CDR3 length is 14 residues. CDR3 DNA: TGCGCCAGCAGTGACGGGACAGGGGGCTCTGGCTACACCTTC. It yields the protein CASSDGTGGSGYTF.

J is TRBJ2-3 and V is TRBV5-1; no reliable D call. V lost 4 bases to trimming and J lost 0 bases, with 9 bases between them. The CDR3 consists of 14 residues. Germline values: CDR1 SGHRS, CDR2 YFSETQ. CDR3 amino acids: CASSPTGSTDTQYF. CDR3 DNA sequence: TGCGCCAGCAGCCCCACTGGTAGCACAGATACGCAGTATTTT. The whole variable domain, remainder taken from reference TRBV5-1 and TRBJ2-3, is KAGVTQTPRYLIKTRGQQVTLSCSPISGHRSVSWYQQTPGQGLQFLFEYFSETQRNKGNFPGRFSGRQFSNSRSEMNVSTLELGDSALYLCASSPTGSTDTQYFGPGTRLTVL.

This clone was recorded once. The rearrangement links TRBV21-1 to TRBJ2-5; whether TRBD2, the table's D call, matches the DNA was not checked. TRBV21-1 is tagged as a pseudogene. The CDR3 length is 19 residues. The CDR3 DNA sequence: TGTGCCAGCAGCAAAACCCCCCCCGGACTAGCGGGAGTAGCAGAGACCCAGTACTTC. Protein: CASSKTPPGLAGVAETQYF.

The rearrangement links TRBV6-6 to TRBJ2-1; 10 bases map to TRBD1. CDR1 is MNHNY and CDR2 is SVGAGI in the germline V gene (reference sequence). Trimming cost V 5 bases and J 3 bases; bases outside gene matches: 4. This CDR3 spans 15 amino acids. The CDR3 reads CASSKGDRGYNEQFF. CDR3 DNA sequence: TGTGCCAGCAGTAAGGGGGACAGGGGCTACAATGAGCAGTTCTTC.

This rearrangement joins TRBV11-3 to TRBJ1-4; 7 bases match TRBD1. The CDR3 has 15 residues. V gave up 5 bases and J gave up 8 bases; unmatched junction bases: 11. Germline V gene data show CDR1 as SGHNT and CDR2 as YENEEA. CDR3 DNA: TGTGCCAGCAGCGAGCGACAGGGTAGCATGGAAAAACTGTTTTTT. Translated, it gives CASSERQGSMEKLFF.

The rearrangement links TRBV29-1 to TRBJ2-3, with 7 bases lining up with TRBD1. The CDR3 runs 13 residues. The germline V gene has CDR1 SQVTM and CDR2 ANQGSEA. Losses at the gene ends were 7 bases for V and 9 bases for J; bases not matched to a gene: 13. The CDR3 coding sequence is TGCAGCGCGTCGTCTTCGGCACAGGGGACGCAGTATTTT. Translated: CSASSSAQGTQYF.